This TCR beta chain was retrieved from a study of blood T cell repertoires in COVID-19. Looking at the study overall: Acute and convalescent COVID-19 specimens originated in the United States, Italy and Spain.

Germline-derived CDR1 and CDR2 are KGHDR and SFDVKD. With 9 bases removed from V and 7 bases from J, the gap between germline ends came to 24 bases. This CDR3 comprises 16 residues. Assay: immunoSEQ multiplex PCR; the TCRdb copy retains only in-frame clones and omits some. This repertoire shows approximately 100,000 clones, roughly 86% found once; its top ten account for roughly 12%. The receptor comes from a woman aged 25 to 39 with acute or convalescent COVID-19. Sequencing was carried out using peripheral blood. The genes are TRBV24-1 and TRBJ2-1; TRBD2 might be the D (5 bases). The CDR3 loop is CATGGNGLNKANEQFF. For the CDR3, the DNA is TGTGCCACCGGAGGAAACGGCTTGAACAAGGCGAATGAGCAGTTCTTC.